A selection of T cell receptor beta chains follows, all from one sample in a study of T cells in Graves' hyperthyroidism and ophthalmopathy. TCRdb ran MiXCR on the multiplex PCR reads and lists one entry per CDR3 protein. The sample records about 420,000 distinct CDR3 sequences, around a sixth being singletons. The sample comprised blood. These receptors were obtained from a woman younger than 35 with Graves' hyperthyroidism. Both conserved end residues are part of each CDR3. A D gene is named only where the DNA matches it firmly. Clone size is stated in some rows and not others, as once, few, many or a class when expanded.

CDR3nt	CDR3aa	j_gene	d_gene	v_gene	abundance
TGTGCCAGCAGCGCGTATGGGGGACTGCCATCGCCCCTCCACTTT	CASSAYGGLPSPLHF	TRBJ1-6	.	TRBV9	many
TGCAGTGCTAGAGCCGGGACAGGGGCCCCTTTTCGAACCCAGTACTTC	CSARAGTGAPFRTQYF	TRBJ2-5	TRBD1	TRBV20-1	.
TGTGCCAGCAGCGGGACAGAAGAGACCCAGTACTTC	CASSGTEETQYF	TRBJ2-5	TRBD1	TRBV6-4	many
TGTGCTAGTGGCCTCGGACAGGGGGCAACTAATGAAAAACTGTTTTTT	CASGLGQGATNEKLFF	TRBJ1-4	TRBD1	TRBV12-5	many
TGTGCCAGCAGCCTAGGGGGGGCTAGCGGGAGGCCTTCCACAGATACGCAGTATTTT	CASSLGGASGRPSTDTQYF	TRBJ2-3	TRBD2	TRBV12-3/TRBV12-4	.
TGCAGTGCTAGAGCGTCCCACGAGCAGTACTTC	CSARASHEQYF	TRBJ2-7	.	TRBV20-1	.
TGTGCCAGCAGCGAAGTGGAGACCCAGTACTTC	CASSEVETQYF	TRBJ2-5	.	TRBV5-5	many
TGCAGCGTCGGACAGGGCCCGAACACTGAAGCTTTCTTT	CSVGQGPNTEAFF	TRBJ1-1	TRBD1	TRBV29-1	many
TGTGCCAGCAGCTGGGGGGAGGCTCAGCCCCAGCATTTT	CASSWGEAQPQHF	TRBJ1-5	.	TRBV5-6	many
TGTGCCAGCAGCCAATTTAGCGGAGAAGACTACAATGAGCAGTTCTTC	CASSQFSGEDYNEQFF	TRBJ2-1	.	TRBV7-2	many
TGTGCCAGCAGAGGAGAAGGGGCATACGAGCAGTACTTC	CASRGEGAYEQYF	TRBJ2-7	.	TRBV28	many
TGTGCCAGCAGTTCCACAGGTTACAATGAGCAGTTCTTC	CASSSTGYNEQFF	TRBJ2-1	.	TRBV12-3/TRBV12-4	many
TGTGCCACCAGCAGAGGTCTAGACACGAACACCGGGGAGCTGTTTTTT	CATSRGLDTNTGELFF	TRBJ2-2	.	TRBV15	.
TGTGCCAGCAGCTCGATCTACGTAAGCTCCTACAATGAGCAGTTCTTC	CASSSIYVSSYNEQFF	TRBJ2-1	.	TRBV7-8	many
TGCGCCAGCAGCTTGGACGGAGACTATGGCTACACCTTC	CASSLDGDYGYTF	TRBJ1-2	.	TRBV5-1	many
TGTGCCAGCAGCCCGAAGTATGGGCTAGCGAACACCCAGGAGACCCAGTACTTC	CASSPKYGLANTQETQYF	TRBJ2-5	.	TRBV14	.
TGTGCCAGCCTCCGGGAGATCTCTGGGGCCAACGTCCTGACTTTC	CASLREISGANVLTF	TRBJ2-6	.	TRBV2	many
TGTGCCAGCACCTCCGACAGGCGCACTAGCACAGATACGCAGTATTTT	CASTSDRRTSTDTQYF	TRBJ2-3	.	TRBV12-3/TRBV12-4	many
TGCGCCAGCAGCTTGAAGGACAGGGATGGAGATACGCAGTATTTT	CASSLKDRDGDTQYF	TRBJ2-3	TRBD1	TRBV5-1	many
TGTGCCAGCAGCGACGGGCAGGGCTTCTCTGGGGCCAACGTCCTGACTTTC	CASSDGQGFSGANVLTF	TRBJ2-6	.	TRBV6-1	few
TGTGCCAGCTCTCGGGGGGGCGAAATTGACAATGAGCAGTTCTTC	CASSRGGEIDNEQFF	TRBJ2-1	TRBD2	TRBV7-2	few
TGCGCCAGCAGCCAAGTGGTGGGGGACGAGCAGTACTTC	CASSQVVGDEQYF	TRBJ2-7	.	TRBV4-1	many
TGTGCCAGCAGCTCCCGGGACAGTGGACCCCTCCACTTT	CASSSRDSGPLHF	TRBJ1-6	TRBD1	TRBV9	.
TGTGCCAGCAGAAGACAGGCGGGCTACACCTTC	CASRRQAGYTF	TRBJ1-2	.	TRBV12-3/TRBV12-4	many
TGTGCCAGCAGGCCGGGACTTCAACCCGGGGAGCTGTTTTTT	CASRPGLQPGELFF	TRBJ2-2	.	TRBV12-3/TRBV12-4	many
TGTGCCAGCAGCCCCCCCCCCGGGGGCTACAATGAGCAGTTCTTC	CASSPPPGGYNEQFF	TRBJ2-1	.	TRBV9	.
TGTGCCAGCAGCCTTATGACCTCAACTAATGAAAAACTGTTTTTT	CASSLMTSTNEKLFF	TRBJ1-4	.	TRBV14	many
TGTGCCAGTAGTATGGGACAGGGGGACGGTTACGAGCAGTACTTC	CASSMGQGDGYEQYF	TRBJ2-7	TRBD1	TRBV19	many
TGTGCCAGCAGCTTACCATCCGGGGGCAGATACGAGCAGTACTTC	CASSLPSGGRYEQYF	TRBJ2-7	.	TRBV11-2	many
TGCAGTGCTAGAGATCGGAAGGGTAGGGGCTATGGCTACACCTTC	CSARDRKGRGYGYTF	TRBJ1-2	.	TRBV20-1	many
TGTGCCAGCTCGAGGGGGGGACAGAACTACGAGCAGTACTTC	CASSRGGQNYEQYF	TRBJ2-7	.	TRBV18	.
TGTGCCAGCAGCCAAGAGTTTATCGGGGGGGCAGCCAACGAGCAGTACTTC	CASSQEFIGGAANEQYF	TRBJ2-7	TRBD2	TRBV3-1	many
TGCAGTGCTAGAGGGGCCCCCCTGGCAGGGATGAGGGAGCAGTACTTC	CSARGAPLAGMREQYF	TRBJ2-7	.	TRBV20-1	many
TGTGCCAGCAGCCAAATGTCAGGGAGCGAGCAGTACTTC	CASSQMSGSEQYF	TRBJ2-7	.	TRBV14	many
TGTGCCAGCAGTTTAGCGTTCAACACGTACGAGCAGTACTTC	CASSLAFNTYEQYF	TRBJ2-7	.	TRBV12-3/TRBV12-4	many
TGTGCCAGCAGCGTAGGGGACAGATACAATGAGCAGTCCTTC	CASSVGDRYNEQSF	TRBJ2-1	TRBD1	TRBV6-1	.
TGTGCCTGGGGCGTCAGGGGGCGAGAGACCCAGTACTTC	CAWGVRGRETQYF	TRBJ2-5	TRBD1	TRBV30	many
TGTGCCAGCAGTCAGAGCGGGAGGGCCAGGGAGACCCAGTACTTC	CASSQSGRARETQYF	TRBJ2-5	TRBD2	TRBV11-2	.
TGTGCCAGCTCATCACTCAAGGGTAACACTGAAGCTTTCTTT	CASSSLKGNTEAFF	TRBJ1-1	.	TRBV18	many
TGTGCCAGCAGCGTACCAGGGAAGACCCAGTACTTC	CASSVPGKTQYF	TRBJ2-5	.	TRBV7-2	many
TGTGCCAGCAGCCCCGGGACAGGGGGAAGGGAGGATGGCTACACCTTC	CASSPGTGGREDGYTF	TRBJ1-2	TRBD1	TRBV11-3	.
TGCGCCAGCAGCCAAGTCCTAGCGGGGGTGAACACCGGGGAGCTGTTTTTT	CASSQVLAGVNTGELFF	TRBJ2-2	TRBD2	TRBV4-1	.
TGTGCCATCAGTGGGCTGTCGGATTACGAGCAGTACTTC	CAISGLSDYEQYF	TRBJ2-7	.	TRBV10-3	few
TGTGCCAGCAGCCAGGACAGGGGGCGAGATACGCAGTATTTT	CASSQDRGRDTQYF	TRBJ2-3	TRBD1	TRBV5-6	few
TGTGCCAGCAGCGGAACTCCAGCGGGAGGGCCATACAATGAGCAGTTCTTC	CASSGTPAGGPYNEQFF	TRBJ2-1	TRBD2	TRBV9	.
TGTGCCAGCCAGACAGGGCCGAATTCACCCCTCCACTTT	CASQTGPNSPLHF	TRBJ1-6	TRBD1	TRBV9	.
TGTGCCCACAAACAGGGGACGTACTACGAGCAGTACTTC	CAHKQGTYYEQYF	TRBJ2-7	TRBD1	TRBV6-1	many
TGCAGCGTCGGGATTTTTAGAGGGGCCTTCCCCTACGAGCAGTACTTC	CSVGIFRGAFPYEQYF	TRBJ2-7	.	TRBV29-1	.
TGTGCCAGCAGTGAAATAGGGAGAGACTATGGCCACACCTTC	CASSEIGRDYGHTF	TRBJ1-2	.	TRBV6-1	many
TGTGCCAGCAGCTTAAGGGGGTTTCAAGAGACCCAGTACTTC	CASSLRGFQETQYF	TRBJ2-5	.	TRBV7-8	many
TGTGCCGGGACTAGCGGGTTTTTAAGCTCCTACAATGAGCAGTTCTTC	CAGTSGFLSSYNEQFF	TRBJ2-1	TRBD2	TRBV9	.
TGTGCCACCAGCAGGCGGGGCCTTAATGAGCAGTTCTTC	CATSRRGLNEQFF	TRBJ2-1	.	TRBV15	many
TGTGCCAGCAGCCCGGTAGGGTCTCCCAGAGGGACTGAAGCTTTCTTT	CASSPVGSPRGTEAFF	TRBJ1-1	.	TRBV5-6	many
TGTGCCAGCAGTGAGCCTAGCGGGAGGGGTGTCACAGATACGCAGTATTTT	CASSEPSGRGVTDTQYF	TRBJ2-3	TRBD2	TRBV25-1	.
TGTGCCAGCAGCCGCTGGGACAATGAGCAGTTCTTC	CASSRWDNEQFF	TRBJ2-1	.	TRBV3-1	few
TGTGCCAGCAGCTTCAAGACAGGGGCCCTCAACTATGGCTACACCTTC	CASSFKTGALNYGYTF	TRBJ1-2	TRBD1	TRBV7-8	few
TGTGCCAGCCGGGGACAGGGGGCGGGAGGCTACACCTTC	CASRGQGAGGYTF	TRBJ1-2	TRBD1	TRBV12-3/TRBV12-4	many
TGTGCCACCAACTTTAGGTGGAACTATGGCTACACCTTC	CATNFRWNYGYTF	TRBJ1-2	.	TRBV6-8	.
TGTGCCACCAGCAGAGATCACAGAATGACCACTGAAGCTTTCTTT	CATSRDHRMTTEAFF	TRBJ1-1	.	TRBV15	many